This T cell receptor beta chain was observed in a study of a mutant IDH1 vaccine in newly diagnosed glioma. In the study overall: Treated patients showed a male proportion of about 62%, a female proportion of 37.5%, and a mean age of 40.4 years. Previous treatment comprised radiotherapy, temozolomide, or both, mostly both. Study-wide results and caveats: Vaccine-induced immune responses were detected in around 92% of patients. Changes in top peripheral clonotypes did not appear linked to pseudoprogression.

Time point given: baseline, week 1 (first vaccination visit). The sample's treatment: pre-vaccination baseline after standard-of-care therapy. TCRdb's copy holds only in-frame clones and misses some; the assay was immunoSEQ multiplex PCR. This table has about 50,000 clones, 86% appearing once. About this clone itself: What it binds is not known.

The sample here was PBMCs, taken from a glioma patient treated with radiotherapy, temozolomide or both. The origin of this receptor is a man aged 35 to 55 with glioma.

The CDR3 DNA reads TGTGCCAGCAGTCCCACCAGGAATCCGAAGACCCAGTACTTC. This codes for CASSPTRNPKTQYF. The chain uses TRBV28 and TRBJ2-5; no definite D call. The CDR3 loop spans 14 amino acids. Germline lookup yields CDR1 MDHEN and CDR2 SYDVKM. V gave up 5 bases and J gave up 6 bases, with 16 bases separating them.